This paragraph covers one T cell receptor (beta chain) sequence. Its antigen is still unknown. The sample belongs to a study of chemoradiotherapy in HPV16-positive cancers. Overall study context: A couple of HPV16-positive patients' cells yielded candidate HPV-specific clones and common motifs. Study findings and constraints: Candidate HPV-specific clones and E7-related TCR motifs grew in tumor during treatment.

Sequenced by immunoSEQ multiplex PCR; TCRdb stores in-frame clones only, minus some. The data contain nearly 35,000 clones, about 90% of them singletons. Deletions cut 4 bases from V and 2 bases from J, with 15 bases between. This CDR3 contains 15 residues. Per the germline V gene, CDR1 is SGHRS and CDR2 is YFSETQ. The chain combines TRBV5-1 with TRBJ1-1; D not resolved. The material sequenced was blood, taken from a patient who underwent chemoradiotherapy. The clonotype was recovered from a human donor with HPV-associated anogenital cancer. The CDR3 DNA is TGCGCCAGCAGCCCGCGGACGGGGATTAACACTGAAGCTTTCTTT. Protein: CASSPRTGINTEAFF.